The rows below give T cell receptor beta chains drawn from one sample of a study of blood T cell repertoires in COVID-19. Profiled with immunoSEQ multiplex PCR; TCRdb holds only in-frame clones, not every one. The table records roughly 120,000 clones, roughly 84% of them present only once. The specimen was peripheral blood. These TCRs come from a man aged 35 to 55 with acute or convalescent COVID-19. Both conserved end residues are part of each CDR3. The D gene is left open where the match is weak. Not every row has a clone size; where given, it reads once, few, many or a size class.

J | length | size | D | V | DNA | CDR3
TRBJ2-1 | 12 | few | TRBD2 | TRBV12-3/TRBV12-4 | TGTGCCAGCACTCTCGGGGGGGGCTCGCAGTTCTTC | CASTLGGGSQFF
TRBJ2-1 | 16 | . | TRBD1 | TRBV7-2 | TGTGCCAGCAGCTTCGTGAGGGACAGGGGACGCAATGAGCAGTTCTTC | CASSFVRDRGRNEQFF
TRBJ1-5 | 18 | . | . | TRBV27 | TGTGCCAGCAGTTTACTAACCCCGGACACCCATAGCAATCAGCCCCAGCATTTT | CASSLLTPDTHSNQPQHF
TRBJ2-1 | 15 | . | TRBD2 | TRBV5-4 | TGTGCCAGCAGCTTGGGTCGGGGGGGATACAATGAGCAGTTCTTC | CASSLGRGGYNEQFF
TRBJ2-3 | 16 | . | TRBD1 | TRBV7-2 | TGTGCCAGCAGCTTATTTGTGACAGGGAAAGCAGATACGCAGTATTTT | CASSLFVTGKADTQYF
TRBJ2-2 | 16 | . | TRBD2 | TRBV5-4 | TGTGCCAGCAGCGCGCGACTAGCGGGGGACACCGGGGAGCTGTTTTTT | CASSARLAGDTGELFF
TRBJ2-7 | 15 | . | TRBD1 | TRBV7-6 | TGTGCCAGCAGCTTAGGACAGGGGGCTGCCTACGAGCAGTACTTC | CASSLGQGAAYEQYF
TRBJ2-1 | 16 | . | . | TRBV5-1 | TGCGCCAGCAGCTTGACAGGGACCACTATAGGTCTGGAGCAGTTCTTC | CASSLTGTTIGLEQFF
TRBJ1-2 | 15 | . | . | TRBV6-6 | TGTGCCAGCAGTTACTCGATGCAGAGGAGATATGGCTACACCTTC | CASSYSMQRRYGYTF
TRBJ2-2 | 15 | . | TRBD1 | TRBV3-1/TRBV3-2 | TGTGCCAGCAGAGTCAGGGGGCGCGGCACCGGGGAGCTGTTTTTT | CASRVRGRGTGELFF
TRBJ1-2 | 11 | . | . | TRBV12-3/TRBV12-4 | TGTGCCAGCAGAACAGACTATGGCTACACCTTC | CASRTDYGYTF
TRBJ2-1 | 12 | . | . | TRBV11-3 | TGTGCCAGCAGCTTCGGACAAAATGAGCAGTTCTTC | CASSFGQNEQFF
TRBJ1-1 | 12 | . | . | TRBV25-1 | TGTGCCAGCAGTGAGTTAAACACTGAAGCTTTCTTT | CASSELNTEAFF
TRBJ2-3 | 15 | . | TRBD2 | TRBV25-1 | TGTGCCAGCAGTGTTGGCGGGGGGGCGACAGATACGCAGTATTTT | CASSVGGGATDTQYF
TRBJ1-2 | 14 | few | . | TRBV6-5 | TGTGCCAGCAGTTACTCGCAGGGGCGCTATGGCTACACCTTC | CASSYSQGRYGYTF
TRBJ2-1 | 15 | . | . | TRBV20-1 | TGCAGTGCCAGTCCCCGCAGAGGAAACTACAATGAGCAGTTCTTC | CSASPRRGNYNEQFF
TRBJ2-7 | 15 | . | TRBD1 | TRBV11-2 | TGTGCCAGCAGCTTATTCCGGGACAGGGCATTCGAGCAGTACTTC | CASSLFRDRAFEQYF
TRBJ2-3 | 13 | . | . | TRBV7-2 | TGTGCTTGGCGCGGGGAAGGCACAGATACGCAGTATTTT | CAWRGEGTDTQYF
TRBJ2-7 | 13 | . | . | TRBV11-2 | TGTGCCAGCAGTCAGGGGAACCCCTACGAGCAGTACTTC | CASSQGNPYEQYF
TRBJ2-3 | 15 | . | . | TRBV15 | TGTGCCACCAGCAGAGGACCGGGATCCACAGATACGCAGTATTTT | CATSRGPGSTDTQYF
TRBJ2-3 | 15 | . | . | TRBV19 | TGTGCCAGTAGTACCCCGGGATTCGGTGGAGATACGCAGTATTTT | CASSTPGFGGDTQYF
TRBJ2-7 | 16 | . | TRBD1 | TRBV9 | TGTGCCAGCAGCCCTTACGGACAGGGGGGCCCCTACGAGCAGTACTTC | CASSPYGQGGPYEQYF
TRBJ1-4 | 14 | . | TRBD1 | TRBV2 | TGTGCCAGTAAAATGACAGGGGGCAAGGTAAAACTGTTTTTT | CASKMTGGKVKLFF
TRBJ2-1 | 21 | . | TRBD2 | TRBV7-3 | TGTGCCAGCAGCCAAATGCCGGGACTAGCGGGGACATTGGCTTCCTACAATGAGCAGTTCTTC | CASSQMPGLAGTLASYNEQFF
TRBJ2-7 | 14 | . | . | TRBV10-1 | TGCGCCATCCTACGGGGAGGACCGTCCTACGAGCAGTACTTC | CAILRGGPSYEQYF
TRBJ2-1 | 11 | . | . | TRBV30 | TGTTGCCTCGGGGGTTACAATGAGCAGTTCTTC | CCLGGYNEQFF
TRBJ1-1 | 15 | . | . | TRBV6-5 | TGTGCCAGCACCCTCGCCCGAACATCGAACACTGAAGCTTTCTTT | CASTLARTSNTEAFF
TRBJ1-1 | 14 | . | TRBD1 | TRBV6-2/TRBV6-3 | TGTGCCAGCAGTTACGGGACAGAATTCGCTGAAGCTTTCTTT | CASSYGTEFAEAFF
TRBJ1-4 | 15 | . | . | TRBV3-1/TRBV3-2 | TGTGCCAGCAGCCAAGGCGATGCAACTAATGAAAAACTGTTTTTT | CASSQGDATNEKLFF
TRBJ1-1 | 15 | . | . | TRBV19 | TGTGCCAGTAGGCTTACCCGGGTTTTGGACACTGAAGCTTTCTTT | CASRLTRVLDTEAFF
TRBJ2-1 | 14 | . | TRBD1 | TRBV11-1 | TGTGCCAGCAGCCCAACAGGGGACTACAATGAGCAGTTCTTC | CASSPTGDYNEQFF
TRBJ2-3 | 17 | . | TRBD2 | TRBV3-1/TRBV3-2 | TGTGCCAGCCGGTCGTGGGCGGGGGGTTTTGGCACAGATACGCAGTATTTT | CASRSWAGGFGTDTQYF
TRBJ2-3 | 15 | . | . | TRBV2 | TGTGCCAGCAGTGAAACCCAGGGAAGCACAGATACGCAGTATTTT | CASSETQGSTDTQYF
TRBJ1-5 | 17 | . | . | TRBV7-8 | TGTGCCAGCAGCTTAGCCCATCAGGAAAATAGCAATCAGCCCCAGCATTTT | CASSLAHQENSNQPQHF
TRBJ2-7 | 16 | . | TRBD1 | TRBV5-4 | TGTGCCAGCAGCCTGGGCACAGGGGGCCGAGCCTACGAGCAGTACTTC | CASSLGTGGRAYEQYF
TRBJ2-2 | 13 | . | TRBD1 | TRBV24-1 | TGTGCCACCGGTAGACAGGGGACCGGGGAGCTGTTTTTT | CATGRQGTGELFF
TRBJ2-2 | 15 | . | . | TRBV5-6 | TGTGCCAGCAGCTCCATAGGGGTGAACACCGGGGAGCTGTTTTTT | CASSSIGVNTGELFF
TRBJ2-1 | 15 | . | TRBD2 | TRBV5-1 | TGCGCCAGCAGCTCCTCTCTCGGGGGGGCAAATGAGCAGTTCTTC | CASSSSLGGANEQFF
TRBJ2-3 | 18 | . | TRBD2 | TRBV7-9 | TGTGCCAGCAGCTCAGGTGGGTCCGGGACTAGCCGCACAGATACGCAGTATTTT | CASSSGGSGTSRTDTQYF